The 2 T cell receptor beta chains presented below share a single source sample, sequenced in a study of blood T cell repertoires in COVID-19. The data were produced by immunoSEQ multiplex PCR, yet TCRdb's version contains in-frame clones alone and is incomplete. This sample has over 250,000 clones; less than 90% occur once, and the top ten carry 13%. Material: peripheral blood. Receptor source: a human donor in a cohort sampled during active COVID-19.

This chain joins TRBV3-1 (or the pseudogene TRBV3-2) and TRBJ1-2; D is uncertain. The ends were cut back, 0 bases at V and 8 bases at J, with 10 bases in the middle. CDR3 length equals 13 residues. From germline, CDR1 is LGHDT and CDR2 YNNKEL (reference sequence). This CDR3 reads CASSQERARGYTF. The CDR3 DNA reads as TGTGCCAGCAGCCAAGAGCGGGCGAGGGGCTACACCTTC.

The gene calls are TRBV28 and TRBJ2-2, with a possible D match to TRBD2 (5 bases). CDR1 and CDR2 from the germline V gene are MDHEN and SYDVKM. V dropped 7 bases and J dropped 6 bases, with 15 bases sitting between them. There are 14 residues in the CDR3. CDR3 protein: CASKPSHDAGELFF. The DNA of the CDR3 is TGTGCCAGCAAGCCTAGCCACGACGCCGGGGAGCTGTTTTTT. Based on the CDR3 plus reference TRBV28 and TRBJ2-2, the full variable domain is DVKVTQSSRYLVKRTGEKVFLECVQDMDHENMFWYRQDPGLGLRLIYFSYDVKMKEKGDIPEGYSVSREKKERFSLILESASTNQTSMYLCASKPSHDAGELFFGEGSRLTVL.